The subject of this entry is one T cell receptor beta chain. It has no known antigen specificity. No much larger clonotype is one base removed from it; base qualities were not supplied. These data belong to a study of T cells in placental villitis. About the study as a whole: The study tested an allograft-versus-infection hypothesis by comparing placental TCR-beta repertoires in villitis of unknown etiology, unaffected controls matched for gestational age, and infectious villitis. Points the paper makes about the study in general: Small amounts of decidua were contained in the paraffin blocks, so some of the captured T cells, especially in controls, may have been decidual rather than villous infiltrates. Sequencing bulk tissue made it impossible to distinguish helper, regulatory or cytotoxic T cells or to tell maternal from fetal T cells, and the approach excluded gamma-delta receptors. Higher CMV-specific clone frequencies were found in infectious CMV cases than in villitis of unknown etiology (approximately 0.01 vs 0.00094), and no difference in CMV-specific clone frequencies was seen between villitis of unknown etiology and controls.

The CDR3 spans 18 residues, from the cysteine through the phenylalanine. CDR3 DNA only is kept here, 54 bases in frame from base 1. In the germline V gene, CDR1 corresponds to SGHAT and CDR2 to FQNNGV. V loses 3 bases at its end and J loses 6 bases; junction bases beyond the gene matches: 11. Five infectious villitis placentae, four with confirmed cytomegalovirus and one with Toxoplasma gondii, were included and were not matched to other groups. Mothers with infectious villitis were younger, had smaller fetuses, and delivered preterm or experienced intrauterine demise in a couple of cases. Placentae were collected after delivery and examined grossly and histologically before archival tissue was selected. Five 10-micron scrolls were cut from each FFPE block, and DNA was isolated using the AllPrep DNA/RNA FFPE Tissue kit. DNA concentration and purity were checked by NanoDrop, and RNA quality was assessed on a Bioanalyzer.

Using the immunoSEQ v4 bias-controlled multiplex PCR assay, run blinded to group allocation, TCR-beta CDR3 regions were amplified from genomic DNA. To estimate nucleated cell and T cell quantities per sample, reference gene primers were included together with the TCR-beta primers. Sequencing of the libraries was performed on an Illumina MiSeq with a 100-cycle paired-end protocol. Concerning the study's data processing: Diversity and richness were calculated in immunoSEQ Analyzer software; richness by iChao1, clonality based on Pielou evenness and Shannon diversity (0-1, higher means less diverse). CDR3 amino acid sequences with V/J genes were queried against VDJdb for CMV, EBV and influenza A specificities using confidence 3 and substitution 2. The Morisita-Horn index was used to assess TCR-beta amino acid clonotype overlap between villitis of unknown etiology, infectious villitis and control repertoires. This immuneACCESS table, as held by TCRdb, lists in-frame sequences with V and J called but not all clones. Of the missing ones, under half trace to an unresolved V gene in checked studies; the others have no known cause. The V and J calls and clone size were taken over from that table, and D and trimming were inferred from the DNA. This sample gives roughly 3,400 clones in total; roughly 70% of them show up just once. The leading ten clones occupy about a sixth of the sample.

The chain is assembled from TRBV11-2 and TRBJ2-1, with 13 bases in between that match TRBD2. The source of this sequence is a human patient with infectious villitis; the placental T cells may come from both mother and fetus. Specimen: placental tissue containing maternal and fetal cells. The nucleotide sequence reads as follows: TGTGCCAGCAGCTTCACCGGGACTAGCGGGAAAGTCGTCAATGAGCAGTTCTTC. Translation gives CASSFTGTSGKVVNEQFF.